These 11 T cell receptor beta chains were sequenced from one sample in a study of cytomegalovirus exposure and HLA in healthy donors. Profiled with immunoSEQ multiplex PCR; TCRdb holds only in-frame clones, not every one. The repertoire holds some 150,000 clones, approximately 89% seen once, with approximately 9.2% in the top ten. The material sequenced was PBMCs. These receptors originate from a woman younger than 35 in good health and CMV-seropositive.

The chain employs TRBV18 and TRBJ1-2, with 7 bases that match TRBD1. Germline V gene sequence: CDR1 KGHSH, CDR2 LQKENI. V was clipped by 0 bases and J by 8 bases; unmatched bases: 18. The CDR3 has 18 amino acids. The CDR3 DNA reads TGTGCCAGCTCACCACCATCGGGATCCTCCGAGGGGGCAGGGGGCTACACCTTC. Protein sequence: CASSPPSGSSEGAGGYTF.

This chain links TRBV7-8 with TRBJ1-1, with unresolved D. The V gene's germline CDR1 is SGHVS and CDR2 FQNEAQ. The CDR3 has 13 amino acids. V was clipped by 8 bases and J by 5 bases, with 15 bases between them. For the CDR3, the DNA is TGTGCCAGCGGCCGCTCAGGATTTACTGAAGCTTTCTTT. Amino acid sequence: CASGRSGFTEAFF.

The count of this clone is one. The chain links TRBV19 to TRBJ2-1; 11 bases match TRBD2. The CDR3 extends over 17 amino acids. J gave up 0 bases and V 7 bases, and 8 bases lay outside the gene matches. Per the germline V gene, CDR1 is LNHDA and CDR2 is SQIVND (reference sequence). In nucleotides, the CDR3 is TGTGCCAGTACCCTAGCGGGGGGCCGAACCTCCTACAATGAGCAGTTCTTC. Its translation: CASTLAGGRTSYNEQFF.

The chain carries TRBV2 and TRBJ2-7; TRBD2 matches 7 bases. The CDR3 has 11 amino acids. The V segment lost 6 bases and the J segment 7 bases; nucleotides outside the gene matches: 3. The germline gives CDR1 SNHLY, CDR2 FYNNEI. The CDR3 DNA reads TGTGCCAGCAGCCCAGCGGGGGAGCAGTACTTC. Encoded protein: CASSPAGEQYF.

The rearrangement uses TRBV29-1 and TRBJ2-1, with 7 nucleotides matching TRBD1. Trimming at V came to 5 bases and at J to 8 bases, leaving 6 bases not matched to a gene. This CDR3 is built from 12 residues. Germline CDR1 SQVTM, CDR2 ANQGSEA. The CDR3 DNA sequence: TGCAGCGTTCTTTCTGACAGGGATGAGCAGTTCTTC. This sequence encodes CSVLSDRDEQFF.

The V gene is TRBV19, the J gene TRBJ2-7, with D perhaps matching TRBD2 (5 bases). This CDR3 has 12 residues. The V end was cut by 5 bases, the J end by 6 bases, with 11 bases between. Per the germline V gene, CDR1 is LNHDA and CDR2 is SQIVND (reference sequence). CDR3 in DNA: TGTGCCAGTAGTGGGATCGGGGTCGAGCAGTACTTC. Translation: CASSGIGVEQYF.

V is TRBV6-5 and J is TRBJ1-5, with a weak D call TRBD1 (6 bases). In germline, CDR1 is MNHEY, CDR2 SVGAGI. The V end was cut by 6 bases, the J end by 7 bases, with 16 bases between. This CDR3 has 14 amino acids. The CDR3 here is CASRVGDGTQPQHF. The CDR3 region has the DNA TGTGCCAGCAGAGTCGGGGACGGGACACAGCCCCAGCATTTT.

The gene calls are TRBV7-2 and TRBJ1-2; tentative D call: TRBD1 (6 bases). Germline lookup yields CDR1 SGHTA and CDR2 FQGNSA. V lost 3 bases and J 0 bases, leaving 14 bases between the germline ends. The CDR3 runs 16 residues. The DNA of the CDR3 is TGTGCCAGCAGCTTGGCGGGGGGGCCCCCTAACTATGGCTACACCTTC. Protein: CASSLAGGPPNYGYTF.

CDR3 protein: CASSGQGRGHGYTF. The CDR3 DNA is TGTGCCAGCAGTGGACAGGGTAGAGGGCATGGCTACACCTTC. This sequence joins TRBV2 and TRBJ1-2; TRBD1 matches at 7 bases. With 4 bases clipped from V and 6 bases from J, the junction kept 8 bases outside the gene matches. Germline V gives CDR1 SNHLY, CDR2 FYNNEI. CDR3 length: 14 amino acids.

The rearrangement links TRBV4-2 to TRBJ2-1; 11 nucleotides align to TRBD2. Trimming took 5 bases from V and 0 from J; bases not matched to a gene: 9. Germline CDR1 LGHNA, CDR2 YNFKEQ. This CDR3 has 18 residues. The CDR3, as DNA: TGTGCCAGCAGCAGGGCTAGCGGGGGGTTTAGCTCCTACAATGAGCAGTTCTTC. It specifies CASSRASGGFSSYNEQFF.

The chain uses TRBV6-5 and TRBJ2-2; tentative D call: TRBD1 (6 bases). Looked up from germline, CDR1 is MNHEY and CDR2 is SVGAGI. V lost 5 bases, J lost 4 bases, and 14 bases lay in between. The CDR3 is 15 amino acids. CDR3 protein: CASSVGQGLTGELFF. The CDR3 DNA follows: TGTGCCAGCAGTGTCGGGCAGGGGCTCACCGGGGAGCTGTTTTTT.